Listed below are T cell receptor beta chains from one sample, sequenced in a study of T cells after yellow fever vaccination. From the 5' RACE reads, TCRdb called clonotypes with MiXCR, one entry per CDR3 protein. The sample comprises some 340,000 distinct CDR3 sequences, about 4% of which are singletons, and around 23% rests with the top ten. Here the sequenced sample was PBMCs, taken 5 days after the yellow fever booster vaccination. The receptors originated from a man younger than 35 who received the YFV17D yellow fever vaccine. Both conserved end residues are trimmed from each CDR3.

CDR3 length: 13
V gene: TRBV7-7
CDR3 protein: ASSLMAGGGETQY

CDR3 length: 15
V gene: TRBV7-8
CDR3 protein: ASSLETYRYSNQPQH

CDR3 length: 11
V gene: TRBV6-2/TRBV6-3
CDR3 protein: ASSTPGKNIQY

CDR3 length: 12
V gene: TRBV5-5
CDR3 protein: ASSFGQGDYGYT

CDR3 length: 11
V gene: TRBV12-3/TRBV12-4
CDR3 protein: ASSRQGRTEAF

CDR3 length: 16
V gene: TRBV4-3
CDR3 protein: ASSQARTGSGYNSPLH

CDR3 length: 14
V gene: TRBV14
CDR3 protein: ASSPGTGASTDTQY

CDR3 length: 10
V gene: TRBV7-2
CDR3 protein: ASSVRDDEQY

CDR3 length: 11
V gene: TRBV20-1
CDR3 protein: SACLTGGGEQY

CDR3 length: 13
V gene: TRBV5-5
CDR3 protein: ASSLGPATYNEQF

CDR3 length: 10
V gene: TRBV18
CDR3 protein: ASSPGEDIQY

CDR3 length: 12
V gene: TRBV20-1
CDR3 protein: SASWLAGVETQY

CDR3 length: 13
V gene: TRBV20-1
CDR3 protein: SAGGHGGLNTEAF